What follows are 31 T cell receptor beta chains derived from one specimen sequenced in a study of post-analysis software for immune sequencing data. Researchers reported that TCR beta cDNA libraries carried unique molecular identifiers. One entry per CDR3 protein, called by TCRdb with MiXCR from the PCR reads. Of more than 500,000 distinct CDR3 sequences listed, approximately 31% are singletons. Whole-study results and caveats: Five or six TRBV segments were significantly more frequent in patients than in controls. TRBV5-6, TRBV5-1 and TRBV20-1 were among these segments.

No antigen has been assigned to these receptors. The sequenced material came from blood. The receptors here all came from a girl under 18 with multiple sclerosis.

V is TRBV20-1 and J is TRBJ2-7; maybe TRBD1 (5 bases). V shed 4 bases and J shed 7 bases, with 17 bases lying between them. The CDR3 length is 13 residues. Germline V gene lookup returns CDR1 DFQATT and CDR2 SNEGSKA (reference sequence). The CDR3 DNA reads as TGCAGTGCTACAGGGCGGCAGGGTGGTGAGCAGTACTTC. Amino acid sequence: CSATGRQGGEQYF.

V usage is TRBV10-3 and J usage is TRBJ2-3; TRBD1 or TRBD2 may be the D gene (6 bases each). The CDR3 has 17 amino acids. Germline values: CDR1 ENHRY, CDR2 SYGVKD. The V and J ends lost 4 bases and 1 base respectively, with 18 bases between them. CDR3 DNA sequence: TGTGCCATCAGTGCCAGGGGAGGAGACCTAGGCACAGATACGCAGTATTTT. Its translation: CAISARGGDLGTDTQYF.

The chain recombines TRBV9 with TRBJ2-1, with TRBD2 matching over 10 bases. CDR1 is SGDLS and CDR2 is YYNGEE in the germline V gene. The CDR3 has 15 amino acids. The J segment lost 5 bases and the V segment lost 7 bases, leaving 9 bases of the junction unmatched. The CDR3 nucleotides are TGTGCCAGCGCCCCGAAGAGCGGGGGGGACAATGAGCAGTTCTTC. It codes for CASAPKSGGDNEQFF.

This sequence joins TRBV29-1 and TRBJ2-5; D unresolved. Germline V lookup: CDR1 SQVTM, CDR2 ANQGSEA. V lost 1 base and J lost 5, with 5 bases in between. The CDR3 contains 11 residues. The CDR3 nucleotides are TGCAGCGTTGAAGTAGGGGAGACCCAGTACTTC. Translating gives CSVEVGETQYF. The full variable domain, its missing parts supplied by reference TRBV29-1 and TRBJ2-5, is SAVISQKPSRDICQRGTSLTIQCQVDSQVTMMFWYRQQPGQSLTLIATANQGSEATYESGFVIDKFPISRPNLTFSTLTVSNMSPEDSSIYLCSVEVGETQYFGPGTRLLVL.

The count of this clonotype is one. The rearrangement uses TRBV11-1 and TRBJ2-1; possible D gene TRBD2, 5 bases. Germline loops: CDR1 SGHAT, CDR2 FQDESV (reference sequence). The CDR3 contains 13 residues. The V gene lost 0 bases and the J gene lost 7 bases, with 7 bases spanning the gap. The CDR3 DNA reads TGTGCCAGCAGCTTAGCCCGGACTAATGAGCAGTTCTTC. This gives the protein CASSLARTNEQFF.

This chain uses TRBV7-3 with TRBJ2-6, with D possibly matching TRBD1 (5 bases). The CDR3 spans 16 residues. In germline, CDR1 is SGHTA, CDR2 FQGTGA. V was cut by 0 bases and J by 0 bases, with 6 bases left in between. The CDR3 protein is CASSLTGRSGANVLTF. DNA of the CDR3: TGTGCCAGCAGCTTAACGGGGCGCTCTGGGGCCAACGTCCTGACTTTC.

This clonotype occurred a few times. This chain uses TRBV2 with TRBJ2-3, with 9 positions matching TRBD2. V gave up 2 bases and J gave up 0 bases; unmatched junction bases: 9. The CDR3 consists of 18 residues. Germline V gene data show CDR1 as SNHLY and CDR2 as FYNNEI. CDR3: CASSEWSGGNPSTDTQYF. DNA for the CDR3: TGTGCCAGCAGTGAATGGAGCGGGGGGAATCCTAGCACAGATACGCAGTATTTT.

The chain combines TRBV20-1 with TRBJ2-7; 7 positions agree with TRBD2. Per germline, CDR1 DFQATT and CDR2 SNEGSKA (reference sequence). V was pared by 6 bases and J by 0 bases, with 11 bases of the junction left unmatched. The CDR3 totals 15 residues. The CDR3 protein is CSAYPGTTNSYEQYF. The CDR3 nucleotides read TGCAGTGCATACCCCGGGACTACGAACTCCTACGAGCAGTACTTC.

The chain joins TRBV6-1 to TRBJ1-2; 8 bases align to TRBD1. CDR1 is MNHNS and CDR2 is SASEGT in the germline V gene. V was clipped by 6 bases and J by 9 bases; unmatched bases: 12. CDR3 length: 14 amino acids. CDR3 nucleotides: TGTGCCAGCAGCGCTGATGGACAGGGCTCCCGCTACACCTTC. This translates into CASSADGQGSRYTF.

The V gene is TRBV7-2, the J gene TRBJ2-1; 9 positions match TRBD2. V trimming: 1 base; J trimming: 9 bases; junction bases outside the gene matches: 7. Germline V gene data show CDR1 as SGHTA and CDR2 as FQGNSA. The CDR3 has 15 residues. The CDR3 sequence: CASSLVAGAPSEQFF. In DNA, the CDR3 is TGTGCCAGCAGCTTAGTAGCGGGGGCCCCCAGTGAGCAGTTCTTC.

For this clonotype: One junction end does not reproduce the germline sequence, and a read error may be involved. This chain links TRBV7-8 with TRBJ2-3; perhaps TRBD2 as D (7 bases). The CDR3 covers 14 residues. The germline V gene encodes CDR1 SGHVS and CDR2 FQNEAQ. The CDR3 sequence: CVSSLGGRRGVQYF. CDR3 bases: TGTGTCAGCAGCTTAGGGGGGCGCCGGGGGGTGCAGTATTTT.

This clonotype was recorded once. This chain joins TRBV4-2 and TRBJ2-5; D might be TRBD2 (6 bases). Germline CDR1 reads LGHNA; CDR2 reads YNFKEQ. This CDR3 spans 19 amino acids. Deletions cut 0 bases from V and 1 base from J, with 21 bases between. The CDR3 reads CASSQDRVRASDRQETQYF. The CDR3 nucleotides are TGTGCCAGCAGCCAAGATAGAGTCCGGGCTAGCGATCGCCAAGAGACCCAGTACTTC.

The rearrangement uses TRBV20-1 and TRBJ2-3; 9 nucleotides agree with TRBD1. V shed 3 bases and J 2 bases; nucleotides not matched to a gene: 12. The CDR3 loop spans 17 amino acids. The germline V gene encodes CDR1 DFQATT and CDR2 SNEGSKA (reference sequence). The CDR3 here is CSASMVRGQGNTDTQYF. The CDR3 nucleotides are TGCAGTGCTAGTATGGTTAGGGGACAGGGCAACACAGATACGCAGTATTTT.

In this sample, this clonotype turned up once. Compared with germline, one end of the junction differs, possibly owing to a read error. The rearrangement joins TRBV11-1 to TRBJ2-3; D tentatively reads TRBD1 or TRBD2 (5 bases each). The germline gives CDR1 SGHAT, CDR2 FQDESV (reference sequence). The CDR3 is 14 residues long. CDR3 bases: TGTGCCAGCAGACCCGGGACGAGTGAAGATGCGCAGTATTTT. Encoded protein: CASRPGTSEDAQYF. Full variable domain (remainder filled in from reference TRBV11-1 and TRBJ2-3): EAEVAQSPRYKITEKSQAVAFWCDPISGHATLYWYRQILGQGPELLVQFQDESVVDDSQLPKDRFSAERLKGVDSTLKIQPAELGDSAMYLCASRPGTSEDAQYFGPGTRLTVL.

This chain connects TRBV12-3 or TRBV12-4 to TRBJ2-5; D not resolved. V lost 0 bases, J lost 2 bases, and 10 bases lay in between. The CDR3 has 15 residues. The CDR3 protein is CASSLANVGQETQYF. CDR3 bases: TGTGCCAGCAGTTTAGCGAACGTGGGGCAAGAGACCCAGTACTTC.

V and J are TRBV5-1 and TRBJ1-3, with 7 bases matching TRBD1. CDR3 length: 14 amino acids. Trimming at V came to 4 bases and at J to 4 bases, leaving 5 bases not matched to a gene. Germline CDR1 is SGHRS and CDR2 is YFSETQ. The CDR3 reads CASSSTGDGNTIYF. The CDR3 DNA sequence: TGCGCCAGCAGCAGTACAGGGGACGGAAACACCATATATTTT.

This clonotype was found a few times. The genes are TRBV29-1 and TRBJ2-7; D not certain. The length of the CDR3 is 13 residues. The germline V gene has CDR1 SQVTM and CDR2 ANQGSEA. Trimming pared 5 bases from V and 5 bases from J, leaving 16 bases between. The CDR3 spells CSVSGRLHHEQYF. CDR3 in DNA: TGCAGCGTTTCCGGCCGTCTCCACCACGAGCAGTACTTC.

This sequence joins TRBV6-6 and TRBJ1-1; 8 bases align to TRBD1. The CDR3 has 15 amino acids. After removal of 2 bases from V and 0 bases from J, the junction contained 2 bases not matched to a gene. Germline V gives CDR1 MNHNY, CDR2 SVGAGI (reference sequence). CDR3 protein: CASSYGDRMNTEAFF. CDR3 in DNA: TGTGCCAGCAGTTACGGGGACAGGATGAACACTGAAGCTTTCTTT.

The chain couples TRBV12-3 or TRBV12-4 to TRBJ2-7, with a tentative D call TRBD1 (5 bases). The germline V and J ends were trimmed by 6 bases and 6 bases, with 12 bases remaining between them. The CDR3 has 12 residues. The CDR3 sequence: CASSIRVCEQYF. As DNA, the CDR3 is TGTGCCAGCAGCATCAGGGTTTGCGAGCAGTACTTC.

The chain employs TRBV5-1 and TRBJ1-1, with unresolved D. Between the trimmed V and J ends, which lost 0 bases and 0 bases, there was a span of 9 bases. CDR1 SGHRS and CDR2 YFSETQ come from the germline V gene. This CDR3 is built from 15 residues. The CDR3 loop reads CASSLDSHMNTEAFF. Written as DNA, the CDR3 is TGCGCCAGCAGCTTGGACAGCCACATGAACACTGAAGCTTTCTTT. Looking up the rest from reference TRBV5-1 and TRBJ1-1 gives the full variable domain: KAGVTQTPRYLIKTRGQQVTLSCSPISGHRSVSWYQQTPGQGLQFLFEYFSETQRNKGNFPGRFSGRQFSNSRSEMNVSTLELGDSALYLCASSLDSHMNTEAFFGQGTRLTVV.

This clonotype was recorded at least ten times. The chain uses TRBV6-5 and TRBJ1-2; D not resolved. The germline gives CDR1 MNHEY, CDR2 SVGAGI. This CDR3 has 13 amino acids. V shed 2 bases and J shed 7 bases, with 11 bases lying between them. CDR3 in DNA: TGTGCCAGCAGTTACACGGGTGTGAGTGGCTACACCTTC. This sequence encodes CASSYTGVSGYTF.

The chain uses TRBV7-9 and TRBJ2-5; no firm D call. CDR3 length: 16 amino acids. V was clipped by 5 bases and J by 0 bases, with 16 bases between them. Germline assignment: CDR1 SEHNR and CDR2 FQNEAQ (reference sequence). CDR3 residues: CASSPIALENQETQYF. Here the CDR3 DNA reads TGTGCCAGCAGCCCCATAGCCCTGGAGAACCAAGAGACCCAGTACTTC.

This clonotype was seen a few times. The chain is built from TRBV10-1 and TRBJ1-1; D might be TRBD1 (6 bases). The germline gives CDR1 WNHNN, CDR2 SYGVQD (reference sequence). The V end lost 2 bases, the J end lost 4 bases, and 8 bases lay between the germline ends. The CDR3 is 13 residues long. CDR3 sequence: CASSEQGPTEAFF. Here the CDR3 DNA reads TGCGCCAGCAGTGAGCAGGGGCCCACTGAAGCTTTCTTT.

V gene TRBV6-5 combines with J gene TRBJ2-7, with 7 bases identical to TRBD1. In germline, CDR1 is MNHEY, CDR2 SVGAGI. The CDR3 is 13 amino acids. V shed 6 bases, J shed 1 base, and the junction held 3 bases outside the gene matches. CDR3 coding DNA: TGTGCCAGCAGAACAGGGGAGTCCTACGAGCAGTACTTC. This encodes CASRTGESYEQYF.

This clonotype was detected a few times. The chain links TRBV7-9 to TRBJ2-5, with TRBD1 matching over 9 bases. Germline CDR1 is SEHNR and CDR2 is FQNEAQ (reference sequence). V trimming: 7 bases; J trimming: 4 bases; junction bases outside the gene matches: 16. The CDR3 contains 17 residues. The CDR3 spells CASTHPGGDRDGETQYF. For the CDR3, the DNA is TGTGCCAGCACCCACCCAGGGGGGGACAGGGATGGAGAGACCCAGTACTTC.

This sequence joins TRBV7-9 and TRBJ2-5, with 8 positions matching TRBD2. The CDR3 totals 17 residues. Trimming removed 5 bases from V and 5 bases from J; junction bases left unmatched: 16. The germline V gene has CDR1 SEHNR and CDR2 FQNEAQ (reference sequence). The CDR3 nucleotides read TGTGCCAGCAGCCCCGCCATGGAAGCGGGAGTTAGGGAGACCCAGTACTTC. Amino acids: CASSPAMEAGVRETQYF.

The genes are TRBV12-3 or TRBV12-4 and TRBJ2-1; perhaps D is TRBD1 or TRBD2 (5 bases each). This CDR3 has 12 amino acids. With 8 bases removed from V and 5 bases from J, the gap between germline ends came to 10 bases. This CDR3 is CASWGSNNEQFF. In DNA, the CDR3 is TGTGCCAGCTGGGGGTCTAACAATGAGCAGTTCTTC.

This clonotype showed up just a few times. The gene calls are TRBV29-1 and TRBJ1-2; TRBD1 matches 9 bases. V lost 6 bases, J lost 8 bases, and 13 bases stayed unmatched. The CDR3 runs to 14 residues. Germline V gene data show CDR1 as SQVTM and CDR2 as ANQGSEA. This CDR3 is CSVVISGQGEGYTF. CDR3 in DNA: TGCAGCGTCGTAATATCGGGACAGGGAGAGGGCTACACCTTC.

The V and J genes are TRBV13 and TRBJ2-4; D is possibly TRBD2 (5 bases). This CDR3 comprises 13 residues. Trimming took 4 bases from V and 13 from J, leaving 17 bases between them. The germline V gene encodes CDR1 PRHDT and CDR2 FYEKMQ (reference sequence). The CDR3 region has the DNA TGTGCCAGCAGCTCCACTAGAGAGGGCGAACAGTACTTC. Translating gives CASSSTREGEQYF.

The rearrangement uses TRBV2 and TRBJ1-1; D gene uncertain. The V end was cut by 8 bases, the J end by 5 bases, with 15 bases between. CDR3 size: 13 residues. The germline gives CDR1 SNHLY, CDR2 FYNNEI. The CDR3 sequence is CASLTEGTTEAFF. CDR3 sequence (DNA): TGTGCCAGCTTAACCGAGGGTACAACTGAAGCTTTCTTT.

This chain connects TRBV11-2 to TRBJ1-2; D perhaps matches TRBD1 (5 bases). The V gene's germline CDR1 is SGHAT and CDR2 FQNNGV. With 1 base removed from V and 5 bases from J, the gap between germline ends came to 8 bases. This CDR3 contains 13 residues. CDR3 DNA: TGTGCCAGCAGCTTAGGACAGCAATATGGCTACACCTTC. This translates into CASSLGQQYGYTF.